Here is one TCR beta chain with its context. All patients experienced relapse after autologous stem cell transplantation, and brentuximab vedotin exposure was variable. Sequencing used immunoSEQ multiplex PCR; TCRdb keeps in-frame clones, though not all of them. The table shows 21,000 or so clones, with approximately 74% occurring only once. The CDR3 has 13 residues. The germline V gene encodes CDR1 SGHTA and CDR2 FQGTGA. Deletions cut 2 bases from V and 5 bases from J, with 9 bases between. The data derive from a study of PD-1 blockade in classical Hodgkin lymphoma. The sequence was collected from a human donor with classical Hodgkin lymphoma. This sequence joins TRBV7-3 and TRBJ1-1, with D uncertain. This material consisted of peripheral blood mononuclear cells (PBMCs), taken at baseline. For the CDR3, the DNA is TGTGCCAGCAGCTTAGTCGCAACGACTGAAGCTTTCTTT. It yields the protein CASSLVATTEAFF.